This TCR beta chain emerged from a study of blood T cell repertoires in COVID-19. Study-wide context: Samples of COVID-19 (acute and convalescent) were obtained from the United States, Italy and Spain.

Germline assignment: CDR1 MNHEY and CDR2 SMNVEV (reference sequence). This CDR3 region has 15 residues. With 0 bases removed from V and 11 bases from J, the gap between germline ends came to 19 bases. Profiling relied on immunoSEQ multiplex PCR, and the TCRdb table lists in-frame clones only, not all of them. The sample records just over 350,000 clones, over 75% being singletons. Recovered status in Cohort 3 required two negative PCRs, clearance, or symptom resolution. Sequencing used PBMCs or T cells enriched from blood (not recorded which). The origin of this receptor is a woman in her twenties or thirties who had recovered from COVID-19. The gene calls are TRBV27 and TRBJ1-1; weak D call: TRBD1 (6 bases). CDR3 protein: CASSLSYRDMSLAFF. CDR3 in DNA: TGTGCCAGCAGTTTATCCTACCGGGACATGAGCCTGGCTTTCTTT.